This TCR beta chain was sequenced for a study of blood T cell repertoires in COVID-19. As handled by the study authors: Reference gene primers were amplified, and this amplification served to estimate nucleated cell counts. Measured with immunoSEQ multiplex PCR; TCRdb has only the in-frame clones, and not every one. V, J and clone size are those of that table, while D and trimming were read from the DNA. This table holds approximately 110,000 clones, about three quarters found once. The CDR3 runs to 15 residues. The germline V gene encodes CDR1 MNHEY and CDR2 SVGAGI. The ends lost 8 bases at V and 8 bases at J; junction bases unmatched: 13.

The clonotype originates from a human donor with acute or convalescent COVID-19. The donor label of this sample is uncertain. The chain uses TRBV6-5 and TRBJ2-1; 9 nucleotides line up with TRBD1. Sequencing was done on a sample of peripheral blood. CDR3: CASFHAGTGRDEQFF. In DNA, the CDR3 is TGTGCCAGCTTCCACGCGGGGACAGGGAGGGATGAGCAGTTCTTC.